This T cell receptor (beta chain) came from a study of blood T cell repertoires in COVID-19. Study details: The United States, Italy and Spain provided the acute and convalescent COVID-19 samples. Nucleic acid was either cDNA or gDNA, and it came from T cells, B-cell-depleted T cells, or PBMCs.

A remark on this clone: At one end the junction does not follow the germline gene, possibly because of a read error.

Per the original methods: Estimated nucleated cell counts came from reference gene primer amplification. The method was immunoSEQ multiplex PCR; TCRdb's version includes in-frame clones alone and lacks a portion of them. V, J and clone size were drawn from that table, and D and trimming were deduced from the DNA. This table has nearly 250,000 clones, about 80% appearing once. Per the germline V gene, CDR1 is LGHDT and CDR2 is YNNKEL (reference sequence). The CDR3 consists of 19 residues. The source of this sequence is a woman of 80 years or more with acute or convalescent COVID-19. Sequenced input: peripheral blood. The chain is built from TRBV3-1 (or the pseudogene TRBV3-2) and TRBJ2-1; 9 bases agree with TRBD2. The CDR3: CASSQDVRAGGPPYNGQFF. The CDR3 DNA reads as TGTGCCAGCAGCCAAGATGTTAGGGCGGGGGGGCCGCCCTACAATGGGCAGTTCTTC.